This T cell receptor (beta chain) was observed in a study of tumor-infiltrating lymphocytes in primary liver carcinoma. Study at large: Roughly 3.65 to 7.5 million productive TCRbeta reads were obtained per sample, with similar numbers across tissue types.

A remark on this clonotype: A read error may produce the germline difference seen at one junction end.

A primer in the constant region served to generate TCR beta cDNA from 450 to 600 ng of total RNA. Libraries covering TCR beta were generated through three nested multiplex PCR rounds (using a slightly modified ARM-PCR). It was with TRBV1-TRBV30 forward primers and a C-beta reverse primer that the first two PCR rounds were run, at roughly 10 cycles each. TCRdb called the multiplex PCR reads again in MiXCR, with one record for every CDR3 protein. The sample has under 200,000 distinct CDR3 sequences; 65% are singletons. This CDR3 has 16 amino acids. Germline loops: CDR1 MDHEN, CDR2 SYDVKM. Unsorted whole blood supplied the RNA, and germline DNA was extracted too.

This chain connects TRBV28 to TRBJ2-5; 11 bases line up with TRBD2. This clonotype was sampled from a woman aged 60-75 years with primary liver carcinoma and hepatitis B virus infection. The sample comprised peripheral blood. CDR3 bases: TGTGCCATCACGGGGCTAGCGGGAGGCCATCGAGAGACCCAGCACTTC. Translated, it gives CAITGLAGGHRETQHF.